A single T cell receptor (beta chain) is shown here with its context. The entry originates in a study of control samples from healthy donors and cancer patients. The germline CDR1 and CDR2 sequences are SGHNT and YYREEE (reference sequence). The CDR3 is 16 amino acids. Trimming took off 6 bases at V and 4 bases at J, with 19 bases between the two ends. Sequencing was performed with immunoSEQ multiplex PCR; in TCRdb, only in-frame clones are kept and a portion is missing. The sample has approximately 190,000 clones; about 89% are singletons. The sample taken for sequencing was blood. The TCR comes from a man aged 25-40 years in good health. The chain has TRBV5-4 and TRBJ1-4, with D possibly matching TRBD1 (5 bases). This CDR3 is CASTRRGGSINEKLFF. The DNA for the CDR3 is TGTGCCAGCACCCGGCGGGGGGGGTCGATTAATGAAAAACTGTTTTTT.